These 21 T cell receptor beta chains were sequenced from one sample in a study of blood T cell repertoires in COVID-19. Assay used: immunoSEQ multiplex PCR; TCRdb lists only in-frame clones, some missing. The table shows 150,000 to 200,000 clones, with 70% to 90% occurring only once. The sequenced material came from peripheral blood. The receptors were sampled from a human donor with active or convalescent COVID-19. The donor label of this sample is uncertain.

This chain links TRBV3-1 (or the pseudogene TRBV3-2) with TRBJ2-1; TRBD2 agrees at 12 bases. J gave up 4 bases and V 4 bases, and 11 bases lay outside the gene matches. The CDR3 has 18 residues. CDR1 is LGHDT and CDR2 is YNNKEL in the germline V gene (reference sequence). The CDR3 spells CASSPRGLAGGLYNEQFF. CDR3 bases: TGTGCCAGCAGCCCTCGCGGGCTAGCGGGGGGGCTTTACAATGAGCAGTTCTTC.

The V and J genes are TRBV11-3 and TRBJ2-7; 7 bases match TRBD1. This CDR3 has 14 residues. After removal of 2 bases from V and 3 bases from J, the junction contained 4 bases not matched to a gene. Germline V gene data show CDR1 as SGHNT and CDR2 as YENEEA. The CDR3 here is CASSLTGADYEQYF. CDR3 nucleotides: TGTGCCAGCAGCTTAACAGGGGCGGACTACGAGCAGTACTTC.

This chain connects TRBV28 to TRBJ1-2, with 9 positions matching TRBD1. CDR3 length: 16 amino acids. Trimming cost V 4 bases and J 3 bases; bases outside gene matches: 9. Germline V gene lookup returns CDR1 MDHEN and CDR2 SYDVKM. CDR3 region: CASSSEFGTGHYGYTF. The DNA for the CDR3 is TGTGCCAGCAGTTCCGAGTTCGGGACAGGGCACTATGGCTACACCTTC.

This chain uses TRBV2 with TRBJ2-1; 9 nucleotides line up with TRBD2. The CDR3 has 16 amino acids. The V gene's germline CDR1 is SNHLY and CDR2 FYNNEI. V trimming: 2 bases; J trimming: 8 bases; junction bases outside the gene matches: 10. This CDR3 is CASSELGGRAGDEQFF. CDR3 DNA: TGTGCCAGCAGTGAACTGGGCGGGAGGGCCGGAGATGAGCAGTTCTTC.

The chain has TRBV18 and TRBJ2-7, with TRBD2 matching 10 bases. Germline assignment: CDR1 KGHSH and CDR2 LQKENI. This CDR3 has 14 amino acids. The trim removed 2 bases at V and 5 bases at J, leaving 3 bases unmatched. DNA of the CDR3: TGTGCCAGCTCACCAGGGACTAGCGCCCACGAGCAGTACTTC. It codes for CASSPGTSAHEQYF.

This chain uses TRBV28 with TRBJ1-1; D is unresolved. This CDR3 spans 14 amino acids. CDR1 and CDR2 (germline): MDHEN, SYDVKM. Trimming took 3 bases from V and 2 from J, leaving 10 bases between them. The CDR3 DNA sequence: TGTGCCAGCAGTTTCCCGACTGGCAACACTGAAGCTTTCTTT. Residues: CASSFPTGNTEAFF.

The rearrangement uses TRBV24-1 and TRBJ1-1; 8 bases map to TRBD1. The CDR3 has 16 residues. Germline CDR1 and CDR2: KGHDR and SFDVKD. Trimming cost V 4 bases and J 3 bases; bases outside gene matches: 9. The CDR3, as DNA: TGTGCCACCAGTGACCGCTCCTTGACAGGGGACACTGAAGCTTTCTTT. Its protein is CATSDRSLTGDTEAFF.

V is TRBV7-9 and J is TRBJ2-1; 13 bases fit TRBD2. J gave up 9 bases and V 4 bases, and 9 bases lay outside the gene matches. The V gene's germline CDR1 is SEHNR and CDR2 FQNEAQ (reference sequence). The CDR3 length is 16 residues. The CDR3 sequence is CASSSLLAGGPLEQFF. CDR3 sequence (DNA): TGTGCCAGCAGCTCCTTACTAGCGGGAGGGCCGCTTGAGCAGTTCTTC.

This chain links TRBV5-6 with TRBJ2-7; TRBD1 agrees at 12 bases. With V trimmed by 4 bases and J by 4 bases, 3 bases remained unmatched. The germline gives CDR1 SGHDT, CDR2 YYEEEE. There are 14 residues in the CDR3. CDR3 sequence (DNA): TGTGCCAGCAGCCTGGGACAGGGGGCGTACGAGCAGTACTTC. Protein sequence: CASSLGQGAYEQYF.

V is TRBV13 and J is TRBJ1-1; D call uncertain. Germline loops: CDR1 PRHDT, CDR2 FYEKMQ (reference sequence). This CDR3 region has 14 residues. V was clipped by 5 bases and J by 2 bases, with 12 bases between them. CDR3 in DNA: TGTGCCAGCAGCCGTAGCCCGGGAAACACTGAAGCTTTCTTT. It is translated as CASSRSPGNTEAFF.

A single count supports this clone. CDR3 in amino acids: CASSLAAGARWEQYF. The CDR3, as DNA: TGTGCCAGCAGCTTGGCAGCAGGGGCACGATGGGAGCAGTACTTC. This chain joins TRBV5-8 and TRBJ2-7; perhaps TRBD1 as D (6 bases). Deletions cut 0 bases from V and 7 bases from J, with 17 bases between. The length of the CDR3 is 15 residues. Germline CDR1 and CDR2: SGHTS and YDEGEE.

The chain carries TRBV5-1 and TRBJ1-2, with a tentative D call TRBD1 (5 bases). The V gene's germline CDR1 is SGHRS and CDR2 YFSETQ. The CDR3 has 14 amino acids. Trimming stripped 1 base from V and 3 bases from J, with 10 bases between. The DNA for the CDR3 is TGCGCCAGCAGCTTGTGGGAAGGGGACTATGGCTACACCTTC. As protein: CASSLWEGDYGYTF.

This clone was detected once. V is TRBV6-5 and J is TRBJ1-4, with TRBD1 as a possible D gene (6 bases). Germline CDR1 and CDR2: MNHEY and SVGAGI. The CDR3 has 14 residues. V was trimmed by 6 bases and J by 3 bases, leaving 11 bases between them. The CDR3 reads CASSPGHSNEKLFF. CDR3 DNA: TGTGCCAGCAGCCCGGGACATTCTAATGAAAAACTGTTTTTT.

The genes are TRBV29-1 and TRBJ1-2; 8 positions match TRBD1. The CDR3 has 14 residues. CDR1 SQVTM and CDR2 ANQGSEA come from the germline V gene. Trimming removed 0 bases from V and 6 bases from J; junction bases left unmatched: 6. The CDR3 nucleotides are TGCAGCGTTGAAGATCGAGGGACAGGCGATGGCTACACCTTC. This sequence encodes CSVEDRGTGDGYTF. The full variable domain, completed using reference TRBV29-1 and TRBJ1-2, is SAVISQKPSRDICQRGTSLTIQCQVDSQVTMMFWYRQQPGQSLTLIATANQGSEATYESGFVIDKFPISRPNLTFSTLTVSNMSPEDSSIYLCSVEDRGTGDGYTFGSGTRLTVV.

CDR3 in amino acids: CAIRPSGGPADTQYF. In DNA form, the CDR3 reads TGTGCCATCAGGCCTAGCGGGGGGCCGGCAGATACGCAGTATTTT. The V call is TRBV10-3, the J call TRBJ2-3, with 11 bases lining up with TRBD2. Germline assignment: CDR1 ENHRY and CDR2 SYGVKD. J gave up 4 bases and V 6 bases, and 6 bases lay outside the gene matches. The CDR3 contains 15 residues.

The J gene is TRBJ2-1, the V gene TRBV5-5; 15 nucleotides align to TRBD2. The CDR3 extends over 13 amino acids. CDR1 is SGHKS, CDR2 YYEKEE, per germline (reference sequence). Unmatched junction bases numbered 5, after V lost 9 bases and J lost 10 bases. CDR3 nucleotides: TGTGCCACAGGACTAGCGGGAGGGTTAGAGCAGTTCTTC. It yields the protein CATGLAGGLEQFF.

This chain connects TRBV24-1 to TRBJ2-1, with TRBD2 matching over 9 bases. V shed 7 bases and J 4 bases; nucleotides not matched to a gene: 7. Germline lookup yields CDR1 KGHDR and CDR2 SFDVKD. This CDR3 has 15 amino acids. The CDR3, as DNA: TGTGCCACCAGGACTAGCGGCCATGGGTACAATGAGCAGTTCTTC. Protein sequence: CATRTSGHGYNEQFF.

The chain joins TRBV14 to TRBJ2-5; 10 bases align to TRBD2. The germline gives CDR1 SGHDN, CDR2 FVKESK. With V trimmed by 3 bases and J by 5 bases, 9 bases remained unmatched. The CDR3 has 16 amino acids. CDR3 sequence: CASSQTAGGPGETQYF. The CDR3 coding sequence is TGTGCCAGCAGCCAGACAGCGGGAGGGCCAGGGGAGACCCAGTACTTC.

V usage is TRBV19 and J usage is TRBJ1-6, with D possibly TRBD1 on 5 matching bases. The ends were cut back, 6 bases at V and 13 bases at J, with 10 bases in the middle. From germline, CDR1 is LNHDA and CDR2 SQIVND (reference sequence). This CDR3 has 11 amino acids. Here the CDR3 DNA reads TGTGCCAGTAGGGGGCTAGGGCCCCTCCACTTT. Translated: CASRGLGPLHF.

This chain joins TRBV3-1 (or the pseudogene TRBV3-2) and TRBJ2-7, with 8 bases matching TRBD2. Unmatched junction bases numbered 9, after V lost 0 bases and J lost 2 bases. The CDR3 spans 17 residues. Germline V gene lookup returns CDR1 LGHDT and CDR2 YNNKEL (reference sequence). CDR3 in amino acids: CASSQDRGIAGPYEQYF. As DNA, the CDR3 is TGTGCCAGCAGCCAAGATCGAGGAATAGCGGGGCCCTACGAGCAGTACTTC.

V usage is TRBV10-2 and J usage is TRBJ2-1; D is unresolved. Trimming took 5 bases from V and 4 from J, leaving 9 bases between them. Germline V gives CDR1 WSHSY, CDR2 SAAADI. This CDR3 region has 13 residues. CDR3 coding DNA: TGCGCCAGCAGTCATACATTTTACAATGAGCAGTTCTTC. It encodes CASSHTFYNEQFF.